The entry that follows covers one T cell receptor beta chain sequence. The data were obtained in a study of OX40 agonist ivuxolimab in advanced cancers. Whole-study context: Patients were under 90% male with ages roughly 20 to 80, mean about 65. Patients with prior anti-PD-1, anti-PD-L1 or anti-CTLA-4 therapy were eligible; less than 50% had some.

Produced via immunoSEQ multiplex PCR; TCRdb's table is partial and in-frame only. Found here are fewer than 100,000 clones, roughly nine tenths of them singletons; the top ten hold approximately 0.54%. V dropped 0 bases and J dropped 6 bases, with 16 bases sitting between them. The V gene's germline CDR1 is SGHKS and CDR2 YYEKEE (reference sequence). This CDR3 spans 15 amino acids. The TCR was taken from an adult with an advanced solid tumor such as melanoma, head and neck, liver or kidney cancer. V gene TRBV5-5 combines with J gene TRBJ2-7; either TRBD1 or TRBD2 may fit D (6 bases each). Sequenced material: CD4+ or CD8+ T cells sorted from blood, taken in a trial of the OX40 agonist ivuxolimab. In DNA form, the CDR3 reads TGTGCCAGCAGCTTGGAGGGGGGCACCCATGGCGAGCAGTACTTC. Protein sequence: CASSLEGGTHGEQYF.